These 21 T cell receptor beta chains share one sample of origin, sequenced in a study of STAT3 mutations in large granular lymphocyte leukemia. Study observations and caveats: In T-cell large granular lymphocyte leukemia, about half of patients showed multiple immunodominant subclonotypes.

The repertoire was sequenced with immunoSEQ multiplex PCR; TCRdb's copy has only in-frame clones and lacks some. The data show roughly 40,000 clones, approximately 91% seen once. The antigens these receptors bind are not known. Source material: PBMCs. These receptors all stem from a human donor with T large granular lymphocyte leukemia. Some clones in this sample may be carry-over from other donors' samples.

The chain couples TRBV7-9 to TRBJ2-5; 9 nucleotides agree with TRBD1. The germline gives CDR1 SEHNR, CDR2 FQNEAQ (reference sequence). The J segment lost 5 bases and the V segment lost 5 bases, leaving 6 bases of the junction unmatched. This CDR3 is 14 amino acids long. For the CDR3, the DNA is TGTGCCAGCAGCCCAGGGACAGGGCGGGAGACCCAGTACTTC. Its protein product is CASSPGTGRETQYF. The full variable domain, with the rest looked up from reference TRBV7-9 and TRBJ2-5, is DTGVSQNPRHKITKRGQNVTFRCDPISEHNRLYWYRQTLGQGPEFLTYFQNEAQLEKSRLLSDRFSAERPKGSFSTLEIQRTEQGDSAMYLCASSPGTGRETQYFGPGTRLLVL.

The V call is TRBV28, the J call TRBJ1-2; 9 positions agree with TRBD1. Germline V CDR1 and CDR2: MDHEN, SYDVKM. CDR3 length equals 14 residues. With 6 bases clipped from V and 4 bases from J, the junction kept 6 bases outside the gene matches. The CDR3 DNA is TGTGCCAGCAGCCCGACAGGGGGGGGCTATGGCTACACCTTC. The encoded protein is CASSPTGGGYGYTF.

The genes are TRBV2 and TRBJ1-2; unclear D gene. The CDR3 runs to 10 residues. In germline, CDR1 is SNHLY, CDR2 FYNNEI. V was cut by 9 bases and J by 8 bases, with 10 bases left in between. The CDR3 region has the DNA TGTGCCAGTCGGTCGGAGGGCTACACCTTC. Encoded protein: CASRSEGYTF.

The chain carries TRBV19 and TRBJ1-2; maybe TRBD1 (6 bases). V lost 4 bases and J 4 bases, leaving 19 bases between the germline ends. The CDR3 spans 16 residues. Germline CDR1 reads LNHDA; CDR2 reads SQIVND (reference sequence). The CDR3: CASSTLGGGGIYGYTF. CDR3 DNA sequence: TGTGCCAGTAGTACCCTGGGAGGCGGGGGCATCTATGGCTACACCTTC.

The V gene is TRBV19, the J gene TRBJ2-2; 7 bases fit TRBD1. The CDR3 is made up of 14 amino acids. The junction had 5 bases not matched to a gene; V was cut back by 10 bases and J by 0 bases. Germline V gene lookup returns CDR1 LNHDA and CDR2 SQIVND (reference sequence). Here the CDR3 reads CATTGATNTGELFF. The CDR3 nucleotides are TGTGCCACCACAGGGGCGACGAACACCGGGGAGCTGTTTTTT.

The rearrangement uses TRBV18 and TRBJ2-2, with TRBD2 matching 10 bases. This CDR3 is 16 amino acids long. J was trimmed by 7 bases and V by 3 bases; bases with no gene match: 8. Germline assignment: CDR1 KGHSH and CDR2 LQKENI. The CDR3 is CASSPQRGGINGELFF. The CDR3 DNA reads as TGTGCCAGCTCACCCCAGCGGGGGGGCATCAACGGGGAGCTGTTTTTT.

V usage is TRBV19 and J usage is TRBJ2-5; 7 bases agree with TRBD1. V was clipped by 3 bases and J by 3 bases; unmatched bases: 1. This CDR3 is 13 amino acids long. From germline, CDR1 is LNHDA and CDR2 SQIVND (reference sequence). The CDR3 region has the DNA TGTGCCAGTAGTATGCAGGGGGAAGAGACCCAGTACTTC. Translation gives CASSMQGEETQYF.

The V call is TRBV13, the J call TRBJ2-3; 12 positions match TRBD2. The V gene's germline CDR1 is PRHDT and CDR2 FYEKMQ (reference sequence). V shed 5 bases and J 6 bases; nucleotides not matched to a gene: 15. The CDR3 spans 18 residues. CDR3: CASSRAGLAGSLDDTQYF. In DNA, the CDR3 is TGTGCCAGCAGCAGAGCCGGACTAGCGGGGTCCTTAGATGATACGCAGTATTTT.

The chain is built from TRBV4-3 and TRBJ1-3, with TRBD1 as a possible D gene (6 bases). This CDR3 spans 17 amino acids. Germline V gives CDR1 LGHNA, CDR2 YSLEER. The V end was cut by 10 bases, the J end by 3 bases, with 25 bases between. For the CDR3, the DNA is TGCGCCATACTTGACACAGGGAAACCGCGAGGTGGAAACACCATATATTTT. Translating it yields CAILDTGKPRGGNTIYF.

V is TRBV9 and J is TRBJ2-6; D unclear. Germline CDR1 reads SGDLS; CDR2 reads YYNGEE. There are 17 residues in the CDR3. Trimming took 4 bases from V and 4 from J, leaving 18 bases between them. CDR3 sequence reads: CASSPRVIQAGANVLTF. The CDR3, as DNA: TGTGCCAGCAGCCCCCGGGTTATACAAGCGGGGGCCAACGTCCTGACTTTC.

The chain combines TRBV6-1 with TRBJ2-5, with 9 bases that match TRBD2. Germline CDR1 is MNHNS and CDR2 is SASEGT. The junction had 15 bases not matched to a gene; V was cut back by 9 bases and J by 10 bases. The CDR3 has 14 residues. The CDR3 reads CASINAAGGPVQYF. The CDR3 DNA reads as TGTGCCAGTATCAACGCCGCGGGGGGGCCAGTCCAGTACTTC.

CDR3: CAWSNRGRDGYTF. Written as DNA, the CDR3 is TGTGCCTGGAGTAACAGGGGGCGAGATGGCTACACCTTC. This chain joins TRBV30 and TRBJ1-2; 9 bases match TRBD1. The CDR3 covers 13 residues. V was clipped by 2 bases and J by 6 bases; unmatched bases: 4. Germline CDR1 is GTSNPN and CDR2 is SVGIG (reference sequence).

The chain has TRBV7-2 and TRBJ2-3, with 9 bases fitting TRBD1. Trimming cost V 3 bases and J 4 bases; bases outside gene matches: 5. Germline V gene sequence: CDR1 SGHTA, CDR2 FQGNSA. This CDR3 is 15 amino acids long. Written as DNA, the CDR3 is TGTGCCAGCAGCTTCGACAGGGGGAGGTCAGATACGCAGTATTTT. Translating it yields CASSFDRGRSDTQYF. The whole variable domain, filled in from reference TRBV7-2 and TRBJ2-3, reads GAGVSQSPSNKVTEKGKDVELRCDPISGHTALYWYRQSLGQGLEFLIYFQGNSAPDKSGLPSDRFSAERTGGSVSTLTIQRTQQEDSAVYLCASSFDRGRSDTQYFGPGTRLTVL.

The rearrangement joins TRBV19 to TRBJ1-5, with 7 bases aligning to TRBD1. Germline lookup yields CDR1 LNHDA and CDR2 SQIVND (reference sequence). Trimming took 4 bases from V and 2 from J; bases not matched to a gene: 5. The CDR3 spans 15 residues. CDR3 DNA sequence: TGTGCCAGTAGTACGGGACAGATAGGCAATCAGCCCCAGCATTTT. Protein product: CASSTGQIGNQPQHF.

The chain is built from TRBV28 and TRBJ2-3, with a tentative D call TRBD1 (5 bases). Germline V gene data show CDR1 as MDHEN and CDR2 as SYDVKM. With 7 bases removed from V and 2 bases from J, the gap between germline ends came to 22 bases. The CDR3 sequence is 17 residues long. CDR3 coding DNA: TGTGCCAGCATTGGGGCGGCAGGGTCAAAGTCCACAGATACGCAGTATTTT. Protein sequence: CASIGAAGSKSTDTQYF.

The chain couples TRBV2 to TRBJ1-1; D perhaps matches TRBD1 (5 bases). Trimming shortened V by 3 bases and J by 1 base, and 9 bases separated the two germline ends. The germline V gene encodes CDR1 SNHLY and CDR2 FYNNEI. The CDR3 contains 14 residues. The CDR3 DNA follows: TGTGCCAGCAGTGATTGGGGGAGGAACACTGAAGCTTTCTTT. Protein product: CASSDWGRNTEAFF.

The J gene is TRBJ2-1, the V gene TRBV9, with 13 bases lining up with TRBD2. This CDR3 comprises 17 residues. Trimming removed 3 bases from V and 6 bases from J; junction bases left unmatched: 9. Germline-derived CDR1 and CDR2 are SGDLS and YYNGEE. The DNA of the CDR3 is TGTGCCAGCAGCGCCCAAGACGGGACTAGCGGGGCCAATGAGCAGTTCTTC. It yields the protein CASSAQDGTSGANEQFF.

The table lists this clone with a count of one. The rearrangement uses TRBV5-6 and TRBJ2-7; perhaps TRBD2 as D (5 bases). Germline assignment: CDR1 SGHDT and CDR2 YYEEEE. The length of the CDR3 is 13 residues. V gave up 1 base and J gave up 4 bases, with 9 bases separating them. The chain's CDR3 is CASSLTSGYEQYF. As DNA, the CDR3 is TGTGCCAGCAGCTTGACGTCGGGGTACGAGCAGTACTTC.

This clone occurred once. This chain joins TRBV28 and TRBJ1-2; D is unresolved. Trimming pared 3 bases from V and 2 bases from J, leaving 7 bases between. The length of the CDR3 is 13 residues. Germline assignment: CDR1 MDHEN and CDR2 SYDVKM. The CDR3 spells CASSLNLNYGYTF. Written as DNA, the CDR3 is TGTGCCAGCAGTTTGAACCTCAACTATGGCTACACCTTC.

The chain uses TRBV29-1 and TRBJ1-1; D may be TRBD1 (5 bases). Germline assignment: CDR1 SQVTM and CDR2 ANQGSEA. There are 14 residues in the CDR3. V was shortened by 3 bases and J by 5 bases, with 16 bases between the two germline ends. The CDR3 bases are TGCAGCGTTGATGGGACTCCCATGGGGACTGAAGCTTTCTTT. This sequence encodes CSVDGTPMGTEAFF.

J is TRBJ1-5 and V is TRBV7-9, with a possible D match to TRBD1 (5 bases). Germline CDR1 SEHNR, CDR2 FQNEAQ (reference sequence). Trimming removed 4 bases from V and 6 bases from J, with 10 bases in between. The CDR3 is 13 amino acids. The CDR3 reads CASSSGGSQPQHF. The CDR3 DNA reads as TGTGCCAGCAGCTCGGGGGGGAGTCAGCCCCAGCATTTT.